This T cell receptor beta chain was found in a study of T cell responses to AZD1222 COVID-19 vaccine. Measured with immunoSEQ multiplex PCR; TCRdb has only the in-frame clones, and not every one. Of under 150,000 clones listed, around nine tenths are singletons. As regards this clone: Other nucleotide sequences from this sample produce the same CDR3.

The TCR was taken from an adult who received the AZD1222 COVID-19 vaccine. The specimen comprised peripheral blood, sampled 28 days after the second AZD1222 dose.

The CDR3 nucleotides are TGTGCCAGCAGCTTAGTTGGAGGCACCGGGGAGCTGTTTTTT. Translating gives CASSLVGGTGELFF. The rearrangement joins TRBV7-2 to TRBJ2-2; D might be TRBD2 (5 bases). From germline, CDR1 is SGHTA and CDR2 FQGNSA. V dropped 1 base and J dropped 4 bases, with 7 bases sitting between them. This CDR3 has 14 amino acids.